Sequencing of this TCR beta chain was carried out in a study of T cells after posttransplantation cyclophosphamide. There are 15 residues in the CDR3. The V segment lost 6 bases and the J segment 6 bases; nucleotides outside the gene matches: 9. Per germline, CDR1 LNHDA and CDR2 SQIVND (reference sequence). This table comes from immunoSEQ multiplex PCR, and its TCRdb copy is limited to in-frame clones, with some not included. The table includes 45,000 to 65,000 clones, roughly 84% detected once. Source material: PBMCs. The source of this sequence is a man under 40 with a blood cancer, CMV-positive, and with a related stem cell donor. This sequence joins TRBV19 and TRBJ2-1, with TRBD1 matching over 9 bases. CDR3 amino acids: CASSIRTGVRNEQFF. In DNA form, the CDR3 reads TGTGCCAGTAGCATAAGGACAGGGGTGCGCAATGAGCAGTTCTTC.